Below, 8 T cell receptor beta chains from the same sample are listed, as sequenced in a study of blood T cell repertoires in COVID-19. Data came from immunoSEQ multiplex PCR; TCRdb stores just in-frame clones and leaves some out. In the table there are 90,000 to 150,000 clones, 60% to 80% of which are singletons. Sequencing was performed on peripheral blood. These receptors were taken from a human donor in a cohort sampled during active COVID-19.

J is TRBJ2-7 and V is TRBV5-6, with 10 bases that match TRBD1. The J segment lost 11 bases and the V segment lost 3 bases, leaving 8 bases of the junction unmatched. Germline CDR1 SGHDT, CDR2 YYEEEE. The length of the CDR3 is 13 residues. The CDR3 nucleotides read TGTGCCAGCAGCTCGGGACAGGGGACCCTGGAGTACTTC. Translating gives CASSSGQGTLEYF.

The CDR3 loop is CASSLLPRERYGYTF. CDR3 nucleotide sequence: TGCGCCAGCAGCCTCTTACCCCGAGAGAGGTATGGCTACACCTTC. The genes are TRBV4-1 and TRBJ1-2; D uncertain. The germline gives CDR1 MGHRA, CDR2 YSYEKL. V was cut by 4 bases and J by 5 bases, with 17 bases left in between. This CDR3 has 15 residues.

The chain has TRBV29-1 and TRBJ1-2; D gene unclear. The V gene lost 3 bases and the J gene lost 5 bases, with 7 bases spanning the gap. The V gene's germline CDR1 is SQVTM and CDR2 ANQGSEA. The CDR3 is 11 amino acids. The CDR3 sequence is CSVEGVYGYTF. Here the CDR3 DNA reads TGCAGCGTTGAGGGCGTTTATGGCTACACCTTC.

The gene calls are TRBV28 and TRBJ1-4, with D unresolved. V lost 3 bases to trimming and J lost 0 bases, with 5 bases between them. Germline assignment: CDR1 MDHEN and CDR2 SYDVKM. This CDR3 is built from 14 residues. CDR3 DNA: TGTGCCAGCAGTTTTGGGCCAACTAATGAAAAACTGTTTTTT. Protein sequence: CASSFGPTNEKLFF.

This chain connects TRBV7-9 to TRBJ2-6; the match to TRBD1 covers 7 bases. V gave up 4 bases and J gave up 0 bases; unmatched junction bases: 3. The CDR3 runs 16 residues. Per the germline V gene, CDR1 is SEHNR and CDR2 is FQNEAQ (reference sequence). Here the CDR3 reads CASSWGQNSGANVLTF. In DNA form, the CDR3 reads TGTGCCAGCAGCTGGGGACAGAACTCTGGGGCCAACGTCCTGACTTTC.

The chain has TRBV23-1 and TRBJ2-7; possible D gene TRBD1, 5 bases. TRBV23-1 has ORF status, its function being uncertain. The CDR3 spans 13 residues. Trimming cost V 6 bases and J 6 bases, with 15 bases left between them. CDR3 amino acids: CASRTGGLAEQYF. CDR3 coding DNA: TGCGCCAGCAGAACAGGCGGTCTGGCCGAGCAGTACTTC.

The chain combines TRBV5-4 with TRBJ2-1, with 9 positions matching TRBD1. The CDR3 loop spans 19 amino acids. V shed 0 bases and J 4 bases; nucleotides not matched to a gene: 14. Germline assignment: CDR1 SGHNT and CDR2 YYREEE (reference sequence). As DNA, the CDR3 is TGTGCCAGCAGCTTGGGACCCGGACGGGGGACAGGGCCTTACAATGAGCAGTTCTTC. This translates into CASSLGPGRGTGPYNEQFF.

CDR3: CAISPGHRTDTQYF. CDR3 sequence (DNA): TGTGCCATCAGTCCGGGACACCGCACAGATACGCAGTATTTT. V usage is TRBV10-3 and J usage is TRBJ2-3; D is perhaps TRBD1 (6 bases). The germline gives CDR1 ENHRY, CDR2 SYGVKD. Trimming shortened V by 5 bases and J by 1 base, and 10 bases separated the two germline ends. The CDR3 runs 14 residues.